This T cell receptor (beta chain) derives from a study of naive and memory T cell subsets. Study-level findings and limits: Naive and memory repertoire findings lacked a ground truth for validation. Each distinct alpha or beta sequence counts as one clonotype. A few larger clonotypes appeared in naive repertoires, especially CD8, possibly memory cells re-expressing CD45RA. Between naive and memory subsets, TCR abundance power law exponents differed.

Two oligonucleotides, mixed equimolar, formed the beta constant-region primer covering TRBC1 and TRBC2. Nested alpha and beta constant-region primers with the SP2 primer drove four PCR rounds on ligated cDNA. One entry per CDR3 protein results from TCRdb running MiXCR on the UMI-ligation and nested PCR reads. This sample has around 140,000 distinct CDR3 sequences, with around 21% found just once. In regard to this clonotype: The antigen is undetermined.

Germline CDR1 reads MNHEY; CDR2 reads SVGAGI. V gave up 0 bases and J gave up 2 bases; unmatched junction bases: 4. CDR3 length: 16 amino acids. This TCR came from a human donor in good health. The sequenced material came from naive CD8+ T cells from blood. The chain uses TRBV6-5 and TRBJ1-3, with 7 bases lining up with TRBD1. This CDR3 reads CASSYSTGRTGNTIYF. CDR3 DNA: TGTGCCAGCAGTTACTCGACAGGGAGGACTGGAAACACCATATATTTT.